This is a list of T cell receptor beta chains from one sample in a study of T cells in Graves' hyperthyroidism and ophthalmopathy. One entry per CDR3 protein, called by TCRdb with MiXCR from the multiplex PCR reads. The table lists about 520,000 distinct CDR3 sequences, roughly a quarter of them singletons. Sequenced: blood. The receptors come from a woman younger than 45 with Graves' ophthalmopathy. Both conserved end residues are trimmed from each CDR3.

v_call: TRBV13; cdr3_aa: ASGRTRGGASPLH
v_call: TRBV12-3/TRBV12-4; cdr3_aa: ASSPRTGWPGELF
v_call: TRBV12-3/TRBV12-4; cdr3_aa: ACSSKRPGGAGNTEAL
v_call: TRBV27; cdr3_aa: ASSLSALAGIGQETQY
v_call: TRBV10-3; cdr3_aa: AISESRVGQETQY
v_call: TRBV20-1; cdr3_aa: SPGPLYGYT
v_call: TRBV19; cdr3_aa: ASSRTGQNTEAF
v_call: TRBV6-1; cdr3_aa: ASTGTGAPLNQPQH
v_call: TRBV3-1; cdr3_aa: ASSQEGNGLRAF
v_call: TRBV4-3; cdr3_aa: ASSPGLITQPQH
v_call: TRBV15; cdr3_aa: ATSRDDEGTYEQY
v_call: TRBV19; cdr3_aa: ASRGQGANVLT
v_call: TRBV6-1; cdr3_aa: ATYTGTGVYEQY
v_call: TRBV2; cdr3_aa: ASIMSQPSSYEQY
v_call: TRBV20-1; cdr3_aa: SARPPGGLGTGELF
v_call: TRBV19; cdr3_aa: ASSIRFGQGAMDTEAF
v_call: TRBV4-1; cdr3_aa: ASSQRDRDGGYT
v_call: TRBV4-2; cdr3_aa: ASSQGLAYEQY
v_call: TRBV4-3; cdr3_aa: ASSQESSGAGANVLT
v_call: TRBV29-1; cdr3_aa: SVEGFRGGGDTEAF
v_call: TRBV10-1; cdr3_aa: ASSESQVPSYGYT
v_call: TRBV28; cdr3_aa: ASIGTALTEQY
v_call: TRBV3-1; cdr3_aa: ASSSQGSAT
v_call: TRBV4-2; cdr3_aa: VSSQVTGIQLF
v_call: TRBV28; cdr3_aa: ASSNDGNQPQH
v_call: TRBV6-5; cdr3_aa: ASSNGTLSYEQY
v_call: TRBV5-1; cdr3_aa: ASSWEDPGNYGYT
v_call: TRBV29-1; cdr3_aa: SSGSMNTEAF
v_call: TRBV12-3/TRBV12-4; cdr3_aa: ASSFSGTTEAF
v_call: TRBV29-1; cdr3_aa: SVRDRGPYEQY
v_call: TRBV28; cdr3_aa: ASSVGWGTEAF